A selection of T cell receptor beta chains follows, all from one sample in a study of tumor-infiltrating lymphocytes in primary liver carcinoma. TCRdb re-called the multiplex PCR reads with MiXCR, one entry per CDR3 protein. The sample consists of 150,000 to 200,000 distinct CDR3 sequences, 65% of them appearing once. The sequencing input was peripheral blood. The receptor set was obtained from a woman in her fifties or sixties with primary liver carcinoma and hepatitis B virus infection. The CDR3 runs from the conserved cysteine through the conserved F or W. D genes are given only for firm matches. A row's size may be missing; if present it is once, few, many or a size class.

j_gene: TRBJ2-3
d_gene: TRBD2
v_gene: TRBV6-2/TRBV6-3
abundance: many
CDR3nt: TGTGCCAGTAGCGGGTTCACAGATACGCAGTATTTT
CDR3aa: CASSGFTDTQYF

j_gene: TRBJ2-2
d_gene: TRBD2
v_gene: TRBV12-3/TRBV12-4
abundance: many
CDR3nt: TGTGCCAGCAGTCTTGGACTAGCGGGGGCCGCAGGCGGGGAGCTGTTTTTT
CDR3aa: CASSLGLAGAAGGELFF

j_gene: TRBJ2-1
d_gene: TRBD2
v_gene: TRBV28
abundance: NA
CDR3nt: TGTGCCAGCACCATTCGGGCGGGAGGGCGCTTTGAGCAGTTCTTC
CDR3aa: CASTIRAGGRFEQFF

j_gene: TRBJ1-5
d_gene: NA
v_gene: TRBV6-2/TRBV6-3
abundance: NA
CDR3nt: TGTGCCAGCAGTTACGTCGCCGGCAATCAGCCCCAGCATTTT
CDR3aa: CASSYVAGNQPQHF

j_gene: TRBJ2-5
d_gene: TRBD2
v_gene: TRBV28
abundance: few
CDR3nt: TGTGCCAGCAGTTTGGTGGGGGGAGCGGGACCGCAAGAGACCCAGTACTTC
CDR3aa: CASSLVGGAGPQETQYF

j_gene: TRBJ1-3
d_gene: NA
v_gene: TRBV7-9
abundance: NA
CDR3nt: TGTGCCAGCAGCTTGGGAAGGGGTACCGTATATTTT
CDR3aa: CASSLGRGTVYF

j_gene: TRBJ2-7
d_gene: NA
v_gene: TRBV6-5
abundance: NA
CDR3nt: TGTGGCAGTAGAAAAGGGGTCTGGCAGTACTTC
CDR3aa: CGSRKGVWQYF

j_gene: TRBJ2-7
d_gene: NA
v_gene: TRBV11-2
abundance: NA
CDR3nt: TGTGCCTGCAACTTAGGAGGGGAGCAGTACTTC
CDR3aa: CACNLGGEQYF

j_gene: TRBJ2-1
d_gene: NA
v_gene: TRBV11-1
abundance: NA
CDR3nt: TGTGCCAGCAGCTCCCTTACGGAAAGCTCCTACAATGAGCAGTTCTTC
CDR3aa: CASSSLTESSYNEQFF

j_gene: TRBJ2-7
d_gene: NA
v_gene: TRBV11-2
abundance: few
CDR3nt: TGTGCCAGCAGTCTTGCAGGGGTTGGCGAGCAGTACTTC
CDR3aa: CASSLAGVGEQYF

j_gene: TRBJ2-1
d_gene: TRBD2
v_gene: TRBV6-6
abundance: NA
CDR3nt: TGTGCCAGCAGTTACCAAAGACTAGCGGGAGTCATACTACCAGGGAATGAGCAGTTCTTC
CDR3aa: CASSYQRLAGVILPGNEQFF

j_gene: TRBJ2-3
d_gene: NA
v_gene: TRBV11-1
abundance: once
CDR3nt: TGTGCCATCAGCTTAGCACCCACCACAAATACGCAGTATTTT
CDR3aa: CAISLAPTTNTQYF

j_gene: TRBJ1-1
d_gene: NA
v_gene: TRBV6-5
abundance: NA
CDR3nt: TGTGCCAGCAGTCTCACAAGGGGCTCCGACACTGAAGCTTTCTTT
CDR3aa: CASSLTRGSDTEAFF

j_gene: TRBJ1-2
d_gene: NA
v_gene: TRBV29-1
abundance: once
CDR3nt: TGCAGCGTCTGCCTAACACTCTATGGTTACACCTTC
CDR3aa: CSVCLTLYGYTF

j_gene: TRBJ1-2
d_gene: TRBD1
v_gene: TRBV13
abundance: many
CDR3nt: TGTGCCAGCAGCTCTGGGACAGCTTACTATGGCTACACCTTC
CDR3aa: CASSSGTAYYGYTF

j_gene: TRBJ1-1
d_gene: NA
v_gene: TRBV10-3
abundance: many
CDR3nt: TGTGCCATCAGCGGACACTGGAACACTGAAGCTTTCTTT
CDR3aa: CAISGHWNTEAFF

j_gene: TRBJ1-2
d_gene: NA
v_gene: TRBV11-2
abundance: NA
CDR3nt: TGTGCCAGCTGCTCAGGGGAGGACTACGGCTACACCTTC
CDR3aa: CASCSGEDYGYTF

j_gene: TRBJ1-4
d_gene: NA
v_gene: TRBV28
abundance: NA
CDR3nt: TGTGCCAGCAGTTCAACCACCGCCGGGGGCCCGAATGAAAAACTGTTTTTT
CDR3aa: CASSSTTAGGPNEKLFF

j_gene: TRBJ2-1
d_gene: TRBD2
v_gene: TRBV6-2/TRBV6-3
abundance: many
CDR3nt: TGTGCCAGCATCCGACGGAGACTAGCGGGAGTAATTGGAACGGACAATGAGCAGTTCTTC
CDR3aa: CASIRRRLAGVIGTDNEQFF

j_gene: TRBJ2-5
d_gene: NA
v_gene: TRBV30
abundance: few
CDR3nt: TGTGCCTGGAAAGGCGTATTCCAAGAGACCCAGTACTTC
CDR3aa: CAWKGVFQETQYF

j_gene: TRBJ1-1
d_gene: TRBD1
v_gene: TRBV7-9
abundance: many
CDR3nt: TGTGCCAGCAGCTCAGGACAGGGTATATTGAACACTGAAGCTTTCTTT
CDR3aa: CASSSGQGILNTEAFF

j_gene: TRBJ1-1
d_gene: NA
v_gene: TRBV7-9
abundance: NA
CDR3nt: TGTGCCAGCAGCTTAGAGATGGATACTGAAGCTTTCTTT
CDR3aa: CASSLEMDTEAFF

j_gene: TRBJ2-7
d_gene: NA
v_gene: TRBV4-1
abundance: many
CDR3nt: TGCGCCAGCAGCCAAGATCCCAGCGAGCAGTACTTC
CDR3aa: CASSQDPSEQYF

j_gene: TRBJ1-3
d_gene: TRBD1
v_gene: TRBV5-4
abundance: NA
CDR3nt: TGTGCCAGCAGCAGGGGACAGGGGGTAGCTGGAAACACCATATATTTT
CDR3aa: CASSRGQGVAGNTIYF

j_gene: TRBJ2-3
d_gene: NA
v_gene: TRBV12-3/TRBV12-4
abundance: many
CDR3nt: TGTGCCAGCAGTCCACACAGATTGGGACTAGATACGCAGTATTTT
CDR3aa: CASSPHRLGLDTQYF

j_gene: TRBJ2-1
d_gene: TRBD2
v_gene: TRBV11-1
abundance: NA
CDR3nt: TGTGCCAGCAGCTTGGGGCCTAATATGCCGACTAGCGGGAGATTTTCCGCCAATGAGCAGTTCTTC
CDR3aa: CASSLGPNMPTSGRFSANEQFF

j_gene: TRBJ1-1
d_gene: NA
v_gene: TRBV11-2
abundance: NA
CDR3nt: TGTGCCAGTAGCTCCGACTTGAACACTGAAGCTTCCTTT
CDR3aa: CASSSDLNTEASF

j_gene: TRBJ2-6
d_gene: NA
v_gene: TRBV11-2
abundance: NA
CDR3nt: TGTGCCAGCAGCTTAGCTGATCAACGTGGGGCCAATGTCCTGACTTTC
CDR3aa: CASSLADQRGANVLTF

j_gene: TRBJ2-4
d_gene: TRBD2
v_gene: TRBV4-1
abundance: few
CDR3nt: TGCGCCAGCAGCCCCACCGGACTAGCGGTAACGGTTACCAAAAACATTCAGTACTTC
CDR3aa: CASSPTGLAVTVTKNIQYF

j_gene: TRBJ2-2
d_gene: NA
v_gene: TRBV12-3/TRBV12-4
abundance: many
CDR3nt: TGTGCCAGCAGGAGGGCTCCCGGGGAGCTGTTTTTT
CDR3aa: CASRRAPGELFF

j_gene: TRBJ2-1
d_gene: NA
v_gene: TRBV10-3
abundance: NA
CDR3nt: TGTGCCATCAGTGACCTGAGGGCTAGGGGTCCCCACTACAATGAGCAGTTCTTC
CDR3aa: CAISDLRARGPHYNEQFF

j_gene: TRBJ1-4
d_gene: NA
v_gene: TRBV14
abundance: NA
CDR3nt: TGTGCCAGCAGCCATGTAAGCCCCAGGGGCCCTAATGAAAAACTGTTTTTT
CDR3aa: CASSHVSPRGPNEKLFF

j_gene: TRBJ2-7
d_gene: TRBD2
v_gene: TRBV6-5
abundance: NA
CDR3nt: TGTGCCAGCAGTTCAAAACGGGGACTAGCGGAGGGGGGGCAGTACTTC
CDR3aa: CASSSKRGLAEGGQYF

j_gene: TRBJ1-1
d_gene: NA
v_gene: TRBV11-3
abundance: few
CDR3nt: TGTGCCGGCGGCTTAGGAGCTGGAAGGGGGGTCATGAACACTGAAGCTTTCTTT
CDR3aa: CAGGLGAGRGVMNTEAFF

j_gene: TRBJ1-5
d_gene: TRBD1
v_gene: TRBV5-5
abundance: NA
CDR3nt: TGTGCCAGCAGCTTGATGGGACAGGGTGCCAATCAGCCCCGGCATTTT
CDR3aa: CASSLMGQGANQPRHF

j_gene: TRBJ2-7
d_gene: NA
v_gene: TRBV6-1
abundance: NA
CDR3nt: TGTGCCAGCAGTGGGGAGCCCGTGACCATACTAACCTACGAGCAGTACTTC
CDR3aa: CASSGEPVTILTYEQYF

j_gene: TRBJ1-1
d_gene: NA
v_gene: TRBV7-9
abundance: NA
CDR3nt: TGTGCCAGCAGCTCGACCGGACGGGGTGAAGCTTTCTTT
CDR3aa: CASSSTGRGEAFF

j_gene: TRBJ2-7
d_gene: NA
v_gene: TRBV6-5
abundance: few
CDR3nt: TGTGCCAGCAGCCAGGGCCCTTTGGTGGTCTACGAGCAGTACTTC
CDR3aa: CASSQGPLVVYEQYF

j_gene: TRBJ2-5
d_gene: NA
v_gene: TRBV11-2
abundance: medium-sized
CDR3nt: TGTGCCAGCAGCGGACGGCCACAAGAGACCCAGTACTTC
CDR3aa: CASSGRPQETQYF

j_gene: TRBJ2-2
d_gene: NA
v_gene: TRBV11-2
abundance: NA
CDR3nt: TGTGCCAGCAGCTTGGGGCGGGGCACCGGGGAGCTGTTTTTT
CDR3aa: CASSLGRGTGELFF